Given below is one T cell receptor beta chain in context. It has no known antigen specificity. No qualities accompany the bases; no much larger clone lies one base away. V loses 6 bases of germline sequence and J loses 4 bases, and the interval between the two ends is 15 bases. The germline V gene yields SQVTM for CDR1 and ANQGSEA for CDR2. Spanning cysteine to phenylalanine, the CDR3 consists of 13 amino acids. Left in the record is the CDR3 DNA by itself, 39 bases read in frame from the first base. This sample was taken from a study of shared clonotypes between healthy human individuals (TCRdb year 2020). Turning to the overall study: A few men and two women, aged 18 to 49 years, made up the cohort. Between about 0.85 and 9.5 billion PBMCs per donor were obtained by leukapheresis. Blood TCR repertoires of about five healthy adults were deeply sequenced to estimate repertoire size and the extent of clonotype sharing between individuals. For each donor, CD4 naive and CD4 memory were each given three plates, CD8 naive was given two plates, and CD8 memory was given one plate. Different laboratories and diverse techniques were used to prepare libraries and sequence TCR repertoires, to increase sequencing depth and limit assay-specific biases.

General study outcomes and caveats: Incomplete sequencing was indicated by rarefaction of sorted-subset datasets, despite the large sequencing depth. Compared with non-shared clonotypes, the clonotypes found in all four sorted-subset donors had higher generation probabilities. Sampling was restricted to blood, and TCR repertoires in tissues likely differ from the TCR repertoires found in blood. Naive subsets generally had larger estimated clonotype richness than memory subsets. Roughly 5% of naive CD4, around 3.6% of naive CD8, about 2.1% of memory CD4, and about 0.4% of memory CD8 clonotypes were shared across several donors. Pairwise subsampling indicated that sequencing depth was expected to affect the degree of clonotype sharing among donors. The genetic and exposure-history diversity represented was limited by the small number of donors.

Using the deep immunoSEQ assay, TCR CDR3 regions were amplified from genomic DNA by multiplex PCR. Extracted genomic DNA from each cell subset was spread evenly across all wells of several immunoSEQ 96-well plates, with each plate serving as a replicate. For sorted subsets, around 0.2 ug of genomic DNA, equivalent to 30,000 or so T cell genomes, went into each replicate PCR. Purified libraries were measured with a Qubit 3.0 fluorometer, size-checked on a Bioanalyzer 2100, and measured again with the KAPA Library Quantification kit. A separate single-read 150-cycle Illumina NextSeq 550 flow cell was used to sequence each immunoSEQ 96-well plate. Concerning the study's data processing: Because only junctional sequences without quality scores were contained in the immunoSEQ output, filtering matching that applied to full-length reads could not be performed. To assign V/J genes and CDR3, sequences were annotated against IMGT germline references using PyIR, a Python wrapper for IgBLAST v1.9. Reads were filtered out if the reads had weak V/J assignments (E-value above 1e-6), no CDR3, stop codons, out-of-frame junctions, or ambiguous translated residues. V3J clonotypes were defined by identical inferred V gene, J gene, and CDR3 amino acid sequence. Percentage overlap between repertoires was calculated by dividing the number of shared unique clonotypes by the size of the smaller repertoire. RTK rarefaction, the Chao1 estimator, and Recon v2.1 estimates of unobserved clonotypes were used to assess repertoire richness. Generation probabilities were computed with OLGA for all TCRbeta clonotypes obtained by the gDNA method from four donors. The source is immuneACCESS, and TCRdb retained only in-frame sequences with V and J called. Part of the clones is not carried over; for the studies checked, unresolved V genes explain less than half of this, and the remainder is unexplained. That table is the source of V, J and clone size, and D and trimming were worked out from the DNA. The sample includes 560,000 or so clones, with roughly 96% observed a single time. Of the sample, around 0.1% falls within the top ten clones.

CD8 naive samples were CD45RO-negative cells positively selected for CCR7, giving a CD45RA+CCR7+ population that excluded TemRA cells. Donors were healthy HIV-negative adults with no recently reported acute infections or vaccinations. Every donor was a Caucasian adult living in Nashville, Tennessee, USA. After blood collection by leukapheresis, PBMCs were isolated using Ficoll-Histopaque density gradient centrifugation and then cryopreserved in the vapor phase of liquid nitrogen. Purity and quantity of every magnetically sorted T cell population were checked by analytical flow cytometry. Genomic DNA was isolated from every sorted fraction and measured by UV absorbance on a Nanodrop 2000c.

Sequencing input: naive CD8+ T cells sorted from blood. In light of the paper, this sample's cell subset or site label describes: CD45RA+CCR7+. This clonotype originated in a young woman in good health. The chain couples TRBV29-1 to TRBJ1-2, and the D gene may be TRBD1, 6 bases matching. The CDR3 is CSVITTGIYGYTF. The DNA sequence reads TGCAGCGTAATCACGACAGGAATCTATGGCTACACCTTC. The entire variable domain, with the stretches around the CDR3 drawn from the reference TRBV29-1 and TRBJ1-2 proteins, is SAVISQKPSRDICQRGTSLTIQCQVDSQVTMMFWYRQQPGQSLTLIATANQGSEATYESGFVIDKFPISRPNLTFSTLTVSNMSPEDSSIYLCSVITTGIYGYTFGSGTRLTVV.